This T cell receptor (beta chain) comes out of a study of identical twins. Findings and caveats of the study: While abundant cord blood beta clonotypes carried fewer insertions, memory repertoires showed no such pattern. Weaker excess sharing between twins was seen in beta out-of-frame sequences. Diverse VJ usage suggested most zero-insertion clonotypes were not invariant T cells.

The junction had 8 bases not matched to a gene; V was cut back by 4 bases and J by 3 bases. Per the germline V gene, CDR1 is SQVTM and CDR2 is ANQGSEA. The CDR3 extends over 15 amino acids. Addition of a universal primer site occurred through template switching, and cDNA carried unique molecular identifiers. MiXCR, applied by TCRdb to the 5' RACE reads, yields one record per CDR3 protein. The sample gives approximately 620,000 distinct CDR3 sequences, 8.6% of which show up once; 0.98% is in the top ten. As concerns this clonotype: Its antigen is as yet unknown.

The sample was also linked to a second study, of yellow fever vaccine responses in identical twins.

The J gene is TRBJ2-1, the V gene TRBV29-1; TRBD2 agrees at 8 bases. The sequence derives from a woman under 30 in good health. The sequencing input was PBMCs. The CDR3 loop is CSVGGSGIYYNEQFF. Written as DNA, the CDR3 is TGCAGCGTTGGAGGTAGCGGGATTTACTACAATGAGCAGTTCTTC.